This entry describes one T cell receptor (beta chain). Antigen: not known. The CDR3 length is 12 residues. The germline gives CDR1 SGHTA, CDR2 FQGNSA. Trimming cost V 3 bases and J 4 bases, with 4 bases left between them. The data originate from a study of STAT5B mutations in CD4+ large granular lymphocyte leukemia. General observations from the study: Approximately 25% of private leukemic clonotypes occurred rarely in other patients' non-leukemic repertoires.

This was a survey-level run. Generated by immunoSEQ multiplex PCR, the TCRdb table keeps only in-frame clones and is missing some. This table holds around 30,000 clones, around 74% found once. The sequenced sample was CD4+ T cells from blood buffy coats. This TCR came from a human donor in good health. The chain links TRBV7-2 to TRBJ1-5; D unresolved. The CDR3 DNA is TGTGCCAGCAGCTTCTGGAATCAGCCCCAGCATTTT. This gives the protein CASSFWNQPQHF.